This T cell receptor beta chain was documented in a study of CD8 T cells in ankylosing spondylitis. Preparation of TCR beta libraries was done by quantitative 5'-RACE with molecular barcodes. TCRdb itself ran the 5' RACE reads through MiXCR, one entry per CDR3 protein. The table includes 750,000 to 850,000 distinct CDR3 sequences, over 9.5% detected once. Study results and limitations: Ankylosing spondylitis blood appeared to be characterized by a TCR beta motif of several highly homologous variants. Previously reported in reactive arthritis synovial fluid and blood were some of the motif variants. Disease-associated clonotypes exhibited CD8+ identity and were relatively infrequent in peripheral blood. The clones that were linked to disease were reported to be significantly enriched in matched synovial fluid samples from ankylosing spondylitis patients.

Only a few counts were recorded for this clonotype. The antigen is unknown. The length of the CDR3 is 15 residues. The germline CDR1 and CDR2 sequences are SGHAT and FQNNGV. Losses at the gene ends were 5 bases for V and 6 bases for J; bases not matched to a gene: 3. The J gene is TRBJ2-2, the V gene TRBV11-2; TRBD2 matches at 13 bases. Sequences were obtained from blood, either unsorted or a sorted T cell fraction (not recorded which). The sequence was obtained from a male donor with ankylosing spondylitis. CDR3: CASSRTSGSAGELFF. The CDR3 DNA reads TGTGCCAGCAGCCGGACTAGCGGGAGTGCCGGGGAGCTGTTTTTT.